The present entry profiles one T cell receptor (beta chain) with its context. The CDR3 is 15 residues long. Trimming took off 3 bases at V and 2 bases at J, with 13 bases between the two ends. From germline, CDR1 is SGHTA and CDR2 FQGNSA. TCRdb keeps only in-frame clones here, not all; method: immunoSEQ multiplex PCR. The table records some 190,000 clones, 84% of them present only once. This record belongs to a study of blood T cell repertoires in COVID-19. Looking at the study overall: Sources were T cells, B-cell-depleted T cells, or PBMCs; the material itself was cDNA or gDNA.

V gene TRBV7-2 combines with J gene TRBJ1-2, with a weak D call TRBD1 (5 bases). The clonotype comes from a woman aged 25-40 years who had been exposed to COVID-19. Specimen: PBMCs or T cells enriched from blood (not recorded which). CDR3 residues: CASSLPGDRNYGYTF. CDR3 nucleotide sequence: TGTGCCAGCAGCTTGCCGGGAGACAGAAACTATGGCTACACCTTC.